The count of the clone carrying this T cell receptor beta chain is one. Germline lookup yields CDR1 SQVTM and CDR2 ANQGSEA. This CDR3 contains 14 residues. The V gene lost 6 bases and the J gene lost 1 base, with 15 bases spanning the gap. Original data processing: Amplification of reference gene primers provided the estimated nucleated cell counts. The assay was immunoSEQ multiplex PCR, and TCRdb's table has in-frame clones only and misses some. The V and J calls and clone size were taken over from that table, and D and trimming were inferred from the DNA. The sample contains some 100,000 clones, about four fifths of which appear only once. The sample belongs to a study of blood T cell repertoires in COVID-19. At the level of the study: From the United States, Italy and Spain came samples of acute and convalescent COVID-19. Nucleic acid was either cDNA or gDNA, and it came from T cells, B-cell-depleted T cells, or PBMCs.

This clonotype was sampled from a woman aged 60-70 years with acute or convalescent COVID-19. The sequencing input was peripheral blood. The J gene is TRBJ1-1, the V gene TRBV29-1, with D tentatively TRBD1 (5 bases). The CDR3 DNA sequence: TGCAGCGTATACGGACGTGGGGCGAACACTGAAGCTTTCTTT. It codes for CSVYGRGANTEAFF.